This entry features one T cell receptor (beta chain) sequence. The data originate from a study of CD8+ T cells in alopecia areata. CDR1 ENHRY and CDR2 SYGVKD come from the germline V gene. The germline V and J ends were trimmed by 7 bases and 2 bases, with 12 bases remaining between them. The CDR3 is 13 amino acids. Documented treatment: oral pan-JAK inhibitor, 5-10 mg twice daily. As the sequencing template, cDNA was produced by extracting RNA and reverse transcribing it. Here immunoSEQ multiplex PCR was the method, and the copy in TCRdb shows in-frame clones only, minus some. The sample holds over 200,000 clones, 64% seen once.

The receptor comes from a human donor with alopecia areata. Sequences were derived from CD4+ T cells sorted from blood, sampled at week 4, from a patient treated with tofacitinib. The chain recombines TRBV10-3 with TRBJ2-7, with unresolved D. Written as DNA, the CDR3 is TGTGCCATCAATCCGGAGTCAACCTACGAGCAGTACTTC. Translating it yields CAINPESTYEQYF.